This T cell receptor (beta chain) was recovered during a study of pediatric ulcerative colitis. Up to 500,000 reads were sequenced per sample. The table came from immunoSEQ multiplex PCR; TCRdb's copy has only in-frame clones and leaves some out. This table holds tens of thousands of clones, about 79% found once. On this clone itself: Its target is not known. Other DNA sequences in the same sample also yield this CDR3.

During colonoscopy, one to two rectal pinch biopsies were collected. The diagnostic colonoscopy in ulcerative colitis patients preceded any immunosuppressive treatment. Study results and limitations: This repertoire reflects total lymphocytes rather than subpopulations like regulatory T cells.

The germline V gene encodes CDR1 SGHTA and CDR2 FQGNSA. This CDR3 contains 14 residues. V was shortened by 1 base and J by 6 bases, with 10 bases between the two germline ends. What was sequenced was gut tissue. The receptor's source is a girl aged 10-17 years with moderate ulcerative colitis. V usage is TRBV7-2 and J usage is TRBJ2-1, with D possibly matching TRBD2 (6 bases). The CDR3 protein is CASSLGGTLNEQFF. The DNA of the CDR3 is TGTGCCAGCAGCTTAGGTGGGACTCTCAATGAGCAGTTCTTC.